This T cell receptor (beta chain) was found in a study of regulatory T cells in long-lasting Graves disease. The germline V gene encodes CDR1 SNHLY and CDR2 FYNNEI. The J segment lost 0 bases and the V segment lost 1 base, leaving 6 bases of the junction unmatched. The CDR3 consists of 17 residues. CDR3-region Arm-PCR and iRepertoire HTBI primers produced the TCR beta libraries. TCRdb re-derived calls from the multiplex PCR reads in MiXCR, one entry per CDR3 protein. The table lists 500,000 or so distinct CDR3 sequences, under 20% of them singletons, with 9.5% to 15% in the top ten. Time point of the sample: newly diagnosed GD, antithyroid drugs for less than 3 months. The TCR library used RNA extracted from PBMCs. These sequences were also reported in another study, on T cells in Graves' hyperthyroidism and ophthalmopathy. That publication notes: Exclusion of a patient resulted from uncontrolled infection, other autoimmune disease, pregnancy or lactation.

This TCR was sampled from a man in his forties or fifties with Graves disease. The specimen was peripheral blood mononuclear cells (PBMCs), collected at new diagnosis, from a patient treated with antithyroid drugs. The chain is built from TRBV2 and TRBJ2-7, with 10 bases identical to TRBD1. In DNA form, the CDR3 reads TGTGCCAGCAGTGAAGATGGGGGGACAGGGGTCTCCTACGAGCAGTACTTC. Translated, it gives CASSEDGGTGVSYEQYF.